This is a list of T cell receptor beta chains from one sample in a study of blood T cells in healthy people across ages. TCRdb re-derived calls from the 5' RACE reads in MiXCR, one entry per CDR3 protein. The top ten hold 3.6% of the sample, which has a few hundred thousand distinct CDR3 sequences, about 26% seen once. This sample also belongs to another study, concerning T cells of mothers and their children.

Sequenced sample: blood. The receptors were gathered from a boy younger than 10 in good health. Both conserved end residues are part of each CDR3. The D gene is left open where the match is weak. Expanded clones get a size class; other rows say once, few or many, or leave the size out.

TRBD1	TRBV3-1	TRBJ2-6	NA	CASSQAGTGHSGANVLTF	TGTGCCAGCAGCCAGGCCGGGACAGGGCACTCTGGGGCCAACGTCCTGACTTTC
TRBD2	TRBV7-8	TRBJ2-5	few	CASERREWGETQYF	TGTGCCAGCGAAAGGCGGGAGTGGGGAGAGACCCAGTACTTC
NA	TRBV20-1	TRBJ1-2	few	CSAFIQQGNYGYTF	TGCAGTGCTTTTATACAACAGGGCAACTATGGCTACACCTTC
NA	TRBV11-2	TRBJ2-4	NA	CASSPGGQRTIQNIQYF	TGTGCCAGCAGCCCGGGGGGACAGCGAACCATTCAAAACATTCAGTACTTC
TRBD2	TRBV20-1	TRBJ2-1	few	CSARPSPGLNNEQFF	TGCAGTGCTAGGCCCTCACCGGGACTAAACAATGAGCAGTTCTTC
NA	TRBV10-3	TRBJ2-5	NA	CAIRLGAFPETQYF	TGTGCCATCAGGTTGGGCGCATTCCCGGAGACCCAGTACTTC
TRBD1	TRBV12-3/TRBV12-4	TRBJ2-2	NA	CASSWPGQRNTGELFF	TGTGCCAGCAGTTGGCCGGGACAGAGGAACACCGGGGAGCTGTTTTTT
TRBD2	TRBV4-1	TRBJ2-7	few	CASSPLAGGHGLYEQYF	TGCGCCAGCAGCCCACTAGCGGGGGGCCACGGGCTCTACGAGCAGTACTTC
TRBD2	TRBV29-1	TRBJ2-7	NA	CSVAAGGYEQYF	TGCAGCGTTGCAGCGGGAGGGTACGAGCAGTACTTC
TRBD1	TRBV3-1	TRBJ1-1	few	CASSVDRVNTEAFF	TGTGCCAGCAGCGTTGACAGGGTGAACACTGAAGCTTTCTTT
TRBD1	TRBV12-5	TRBJ2-5	NA	CASGLGTGEQETQYF	TGTGCTAGTGGCCTTGGGACAGGGGAGCAAGAGACCCAGTACTTC
NA	TRBV6-5	TRBJ1-2	NA	CASTRPGHAGGYTF	TGTGCCAGCACACGGCCGGGACACGCGGGTGGCTACACCTTC
NA	TRBV13	TRBJ2-6	NA	CASSFRSGIGVLTF	TGTGCCAGCAGCTTCAGATCGGGCATCGGCGTCCTGACTTTC
NA	TRBV6-6	TRBJ2-1	NA	CASRGPAAGTYNEQFF	TGTGCCAGCAGAGGGCCGGCGGCGGGAACCTACAATGAGCAGTTCTTC
NA	TRBV29-1	TRBJ2-2	NA	CSVEATGKDRTGELFF	TGCAGCGTTGAAGCAACAGGGAAGGATAGGACCGGGGAGCTGTTTTTT
NA	TRBV12-5	TRBJ2-2	NA	CASGLGTGELFF	TGTGCTAGTGGTTTGGGCACGGGGGAGCTGTTTTTT
NA	TRBV12-5	TRBJ2-3	NA	CASGFDAPTQYF	TGTGCTAGTGGTTTTGATGCGCCAACGCAGTATTTT
NA	TRBV6-5	TRBJ2-7	NA	CASSYSIAFEAYEQYF	TGTGCCAGCAGTTACTCGATCGCTTTCGAAGCGTACGAGCAGTACTTC
NA	TRBV6-5	TRBJ1-1	many	CASSYQRSGTEAFF	TGTGCCAGCAGTTACCAGCGGAGCGGCACTGAAGCTTTCTTT
TRBD2	TRBV6-5	TRBJ2-2	many	CASSYLERESGELFF	TGTGCCAGCAGTTACTTGGAGCGGGAGAGCGGGGAGCTGTTTTTT
TRBD1	TRBV7-2	TRBJ2-5	NA	CASSSTGAGETQYF	TGTGCCAGCAGCTCTACAGGGGCCGGAGAGACCCAGTACTTC
TRBD2	TRBV20-1	TRBJ2-3	many	CSARDSLADAQYF	TGCAGTGCTAGAGATTCCCTAGCGGACGCGCAGTATTTT
NA	TRBV5-5	TRBJ1-1	few	CASSLEGGVVMNTEAFF	TGTGCCAGCAGCTTGGAGGGTGGGGTGGTTATGAACACTGAAGCTTTCTTT
NA	TRBV4-1	TRBJ2-7	NA	CASSLSPSNEQYF	TGCGCCAGCAGCCTAAGCCCCAGCAACGAGCAGTACTTC
TRBD2	TRBV20-1	TRBJ2-5	NA	CSARDLAGGQETQYF	TGCAGTGCTAGAGATCTGGCGGGGGGGCAGGAGACCCAGTACTTC
TRBD2	TRBV29-1	TRBJ2-1	few	CSVALAGGRSYNEQFF	TGCAGCGTTGCTCTAGCGGGGGGCCGCTCCTACAATGAGCAGTTCTTC
NA	TRBV12-3/TRBV12-4	TRBJ2-7	NA	CASSSGPAGEQYF	TGTGCCAGCAGTAGCGGCCCTGCTGGCGAGCAGTACTTC
NA	TRBV20-1	TRBJ2-1	NA	CSASSPRGNEQFF	TGCAGTGCCAGTAGCCCCCGGGGGAATGAGCAGTTCTTC
TRBD1	TRBV12-3/TRBV12-4	TRBJ2-4	few	CASSLKGQGLIQYF	TGTGCCAGCAGTTTAAAGGGACAGGGGTTGATTCAGTACTTC